These T cell receptor beta chains were read from a single sample in a study of T cell repertoires in cytomegalovirus infection. TCRdb called the reads again in MiXCR, with one record for every CDR3 protein. This table has over 90,000 distinct CDR3 sequences, approximately 15% appearing once. Sequenced sample: PBMCs. All receptors come from a human donor in good health (CMV status not recorded). Some clones in this sample may be carry-over from other donors' samples. Both conserved end residues are part of each CDR3. The order of the fields is V gene, J gene, D gene, clone size, CDR3 DNA, CDR3 protein. The D gene is left open where the match is weak. Only some rows state a clone size, as once, few, many or a class for expanded clones.

>TRBV29-1|TRBJ1-2|NA|NA
TGCAGCGTTGAAGACCGACCCTTCTATGGCTACACCTTC
CSVEDRPFYGYTF
>TRBV20-1|TRBJ1-1|NA|few
TGCAGTGCTAGAGATCGTGTAACAGGGAAGAACACTGAAGCTTTCTTT
CSARDRVTGKNTEAFF
>TRBV7-2|TRBJ1-2|NA|NA
TGTGCCAGCAGCCAGACGGCGGGGGAGCGTGGCTACACCTTC
CASSQTAGERGYTF
>TRBV7-3|TRBJ2-7|NA|many
TGTGCCAGCAGCTTAGCGGGCGGCGAGCAGTACTTC
CASSLAGGEQYF
>TRBV28|TRBJ2-3|TRBD2|NA
TGTGCCAGCAGTTTGCGGCGGGGGGGCCCCACAGATACGCAGTATTTT
CASSLRRGGPTDTQYF
>TRBV7-2|TRBJ2-2|NA|many
TGTGCCAGCAGCTCCTCAGGACCGCTAATTCGCACCGGGGAGCTGTTTTTT
CASSSSGPLIRTGELFF
>TRBV5-6|TRBJ1-1|TRBD1|NA
TGTGCCAGCAGCTGGAGACAGGGCGATAACACTGAAGCTTTCTTT
CASSWRQGDNTEAFF
>TRBV28|TRBJ1-4|TRBD1|many
TGTGCCAGCAGTTCTGGGACAGCTAGGAATGAAAAACTGTTTTTT
CASSSGTARNEKLFF
>TRBV2|TRBJ1-1|NA|NA
TGTGCCAGCAGTAAACGGGACAACACTGAAGCTTTCTTT
CASSKRDNTEAFF
>TRBV2|TRBJ1-1|NA|few
TGTGCCAGCAGTAGGGTTCCCGGTCGTGCTGAAGCTTTCTTT
CASSRVPGRAEAFF
>TRBV5-4|TRBJ2-7|NA|NA
TGTGCCAGCAGCTTCGGACGGGTCTCCTACGAGCAGTACTTC
CASSFGRVSYEQYF
>TRBV7-4|TRBJ1-6|NA|few
TGTGCCAGCAGGAACACAGGGACCAATTCACCCCTCCACTTT
CASRNTGTNSPLHF
>TRBV9|TRBJ2-1|NA|NA
TGTGCCAGCAGCGGCCGGGACCTACGTTACAATGAGCAGTTCTTC
CASSGRDLRYNEQFF
>TRBV6-1|TRBJ1-2|TRBD1|many
TGTGCCAGCATGATCCGGGACAGGGGGCCTGGCTATGGCTACACCTTC
CASMIRDRGPGYGYTF
>TRBV6-2/TRBV6-3|TRBJ1-5|NA|few
TGTGCCACCAAGGGGGACGGCAATCAGCCCCAGCATTTT
CATKGDGNQPQHF
>TRBV7-3|TRBJ2-3|NA|NA
TGTGCCAGCAGCCCACAACTTACTAGCACAGATACGCAGTATTTT
CASSPQLTSTDTQYF
>TRBV30|TRBJ2-1|TRBD2|few
TGTGGTGGGACTAGCGGGGAACCCAATGAGCAGTTCTTC
CGGTSGEPNEQFF
>TRBV7-3|TRBJ2-2|TRBD1|many
TGTGCCAGCAGCCCTGCTTCAGGGGGCACCGGGGAGCTGTTTTTT
CASSPASGGTGELFF
>TRBV2|TRBJ2-1|NA|NA
TGTGCCAGCAGTGGAAATGAGCAGTTCTTC
CASSGNEQFF
>TRBV20-1|TRBJ2-3|NA|NA
TGCAGTGCTAGAGTGGCTAGCGGCACAGATACGCAGTATTTT
CSARVASGTDTQYF
>TRBV20-1|TRBJ1-5|TRBD1|many
TGCAGTGCCACCGAAACAGGGGTAGGCAATCAGCCCCAGCATTTT
CSATETGVGNQPQHF
>TRBV7-6|TRBJ1-5|NA|NA
TGTGCCAGCGGTGGCAGAATGAATCAGCCCCAGCATTTT
CASGGRMNQPQHF